This T cell receptor (beta chain) appears in the sequencing data of a study of T cells in Graves' hyperthyroidism and ophthalmopathy. This clonotype has only a few counts. Antigen specificity is unknown. Overall study findings and caveats: Most thyroid-expanded clonotypes above 0.001 were also found in blood.

The junction had 4 bases not matched to a gene; V was cut back by 4 bases and J by 4 bases. The CDR3 covers 14 residues. CDR1 SGHRS and CDR2 YFSETQ come from the germline V gene. The investigators amplified TCR beta CDR3 regions from RNA transcripts. First-round RT-PCR with HTBI primers amplified the TCR CDR3 region. TCRdb re-derived calls from the multiplex PCR reads in MiXCR, one entry per CDR3 protein. The sample includes 560,000 or so distinct CDR3 sequences, around 46% of them seen just once. Stable Graves' hyperthyroidism denoted no ophthalmopathy progression over 18 months. It was uncontrolled infection, other autoimmune disease, pregnancy or lactation that excluded patients.

V usage is TRBV5-1 and J usage is TRBJ2-5; TRBD1 matches 10 bases. This TCR came from a woman between 18 and 29 years old with Graves' hyperthyroidism. Material: peripheral blood or thyroid tissue (not recorded which). The CDR3 spells CASSRDRGSETQYF. DNA for the CDR3: TGCGCCAGCAGCAGGGACAGGGGTTCAGAGACCCAGTACTTC.